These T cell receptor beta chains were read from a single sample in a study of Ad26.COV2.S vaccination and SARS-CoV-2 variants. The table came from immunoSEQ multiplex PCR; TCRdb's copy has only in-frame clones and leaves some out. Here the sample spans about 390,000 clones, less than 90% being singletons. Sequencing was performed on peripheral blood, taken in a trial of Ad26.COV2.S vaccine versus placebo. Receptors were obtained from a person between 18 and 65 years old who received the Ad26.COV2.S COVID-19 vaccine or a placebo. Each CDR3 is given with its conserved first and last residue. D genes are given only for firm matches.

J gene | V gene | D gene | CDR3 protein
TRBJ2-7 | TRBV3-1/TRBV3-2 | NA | CASSQDPLRGITYEQYF
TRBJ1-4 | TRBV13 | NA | CASSIRDPATNEKLFF
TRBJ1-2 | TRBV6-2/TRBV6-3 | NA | CASSFRYGYTF
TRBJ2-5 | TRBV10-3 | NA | CAISPGTTGVETQYF
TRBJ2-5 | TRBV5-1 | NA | CASSYRGRQETQYF
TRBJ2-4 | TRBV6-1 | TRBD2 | CASSEGRTVSGGKDIQYF
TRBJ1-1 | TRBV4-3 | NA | CASSQELRLNTEAFF
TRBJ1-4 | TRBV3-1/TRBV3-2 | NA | CASSQEGSGNEKLFF
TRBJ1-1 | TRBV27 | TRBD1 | CASSLNSGQFEAFF
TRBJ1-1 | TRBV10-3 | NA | CAISEPREGTEAFF
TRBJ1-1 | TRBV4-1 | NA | CASSQDEIEAFF
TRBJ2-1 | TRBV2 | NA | CASTPRLGNNEQFF
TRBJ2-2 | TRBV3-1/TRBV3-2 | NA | CASRRDTGELFF
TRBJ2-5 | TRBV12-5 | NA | CASGLREEEETQYF
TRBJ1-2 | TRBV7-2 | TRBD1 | CASRDPGGQGIGYTF
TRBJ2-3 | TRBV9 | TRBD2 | CASSVPDSGGIDTQYF
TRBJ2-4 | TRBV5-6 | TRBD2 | CASSWAGTSVQYF
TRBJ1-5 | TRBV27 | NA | CASSFREGQPQHF
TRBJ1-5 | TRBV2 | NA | CASSVGGRNQPQHF